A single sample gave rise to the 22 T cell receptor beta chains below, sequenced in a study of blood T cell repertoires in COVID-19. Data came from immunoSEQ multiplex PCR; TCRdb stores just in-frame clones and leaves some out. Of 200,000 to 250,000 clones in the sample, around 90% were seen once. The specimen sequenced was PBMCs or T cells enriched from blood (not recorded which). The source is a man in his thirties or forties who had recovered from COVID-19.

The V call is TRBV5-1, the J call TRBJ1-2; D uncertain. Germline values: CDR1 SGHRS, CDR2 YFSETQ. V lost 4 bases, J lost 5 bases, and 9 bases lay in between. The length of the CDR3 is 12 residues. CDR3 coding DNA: TGCGCCAGCAGCCTGGGAGAATATGGCTACACCTTC. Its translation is CASSLGEYGYTF.

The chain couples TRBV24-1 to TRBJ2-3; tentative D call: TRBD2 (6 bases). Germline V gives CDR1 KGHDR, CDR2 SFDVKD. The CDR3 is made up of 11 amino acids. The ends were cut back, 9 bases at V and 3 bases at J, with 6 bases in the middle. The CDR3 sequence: CATGGTDTQYF. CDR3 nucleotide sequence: TGTGCCACCGGGGGGACAGATACGCAGTATTTT.

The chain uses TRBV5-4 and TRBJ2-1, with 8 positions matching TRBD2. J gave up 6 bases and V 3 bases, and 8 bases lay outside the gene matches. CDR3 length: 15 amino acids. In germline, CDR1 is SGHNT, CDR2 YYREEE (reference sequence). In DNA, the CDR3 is TGTGCCAGCAGCTCCGGGGGGGCGAGGGGCAATGAGCAGTTCTTC. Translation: CASSSGGARGNEQFF.

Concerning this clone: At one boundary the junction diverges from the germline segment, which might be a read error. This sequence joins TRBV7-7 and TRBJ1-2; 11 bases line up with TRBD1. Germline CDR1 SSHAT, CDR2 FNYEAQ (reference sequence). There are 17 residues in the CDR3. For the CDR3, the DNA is TGTGCTAGCAGCCCATTTGGACGGACAGGGGGCAACTATGGCTACACCTTC. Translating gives CASSPFGRTGGNYGYTF.

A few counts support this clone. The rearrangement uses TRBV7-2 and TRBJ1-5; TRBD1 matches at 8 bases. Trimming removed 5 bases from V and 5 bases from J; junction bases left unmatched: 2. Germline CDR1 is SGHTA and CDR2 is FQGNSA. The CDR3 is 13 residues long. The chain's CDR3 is CASSAQGDQPQHF. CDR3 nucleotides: TGTGCCAGCAGCGCACAGGGGGATCAGCCCCAGCATTTT. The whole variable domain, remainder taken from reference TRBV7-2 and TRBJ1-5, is GAGVSQSPSNKVTEKGKDVELRCDPISGHTALYWYRQSLGQGLEFLIYFQGNSAPDKSGLPSDRFSAERTGGSVSTLTIQRTQQEDSAVYLCASSAQGDQPQHFGDGTRLSIL.

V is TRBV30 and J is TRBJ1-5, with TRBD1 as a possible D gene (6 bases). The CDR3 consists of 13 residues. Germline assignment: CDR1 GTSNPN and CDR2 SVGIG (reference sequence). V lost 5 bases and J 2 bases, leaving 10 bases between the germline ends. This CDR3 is CAWGGSGNQPQHF. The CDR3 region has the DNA TGTGCCTGGGGGGGCTCGGGCAATCAGCCCCAGCATTTT.

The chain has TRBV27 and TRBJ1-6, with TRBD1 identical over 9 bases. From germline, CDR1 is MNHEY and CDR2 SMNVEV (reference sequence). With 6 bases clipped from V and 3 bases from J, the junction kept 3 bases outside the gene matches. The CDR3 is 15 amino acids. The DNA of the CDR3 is TGTGCCAGCAGCTACAGGGGGCTCTATAATTCACCCCTCCACTTT. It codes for CASSYRGLYNSPLHF.

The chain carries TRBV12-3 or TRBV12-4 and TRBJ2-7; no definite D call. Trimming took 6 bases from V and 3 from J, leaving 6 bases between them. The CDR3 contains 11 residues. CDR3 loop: CASSPGYEQYF. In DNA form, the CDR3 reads TGTGCCAGCAGCCCAGGCTACGAGCAGTACTTC.

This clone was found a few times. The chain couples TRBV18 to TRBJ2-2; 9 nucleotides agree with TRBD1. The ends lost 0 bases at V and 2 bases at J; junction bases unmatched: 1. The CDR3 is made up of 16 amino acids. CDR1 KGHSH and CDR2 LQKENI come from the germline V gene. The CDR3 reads CASSPPTGGNTGELFF. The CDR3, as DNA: TGTGCCAGCTCACCACCCACAGGGGGCAACACCGGGGAGCTGTTTTTT. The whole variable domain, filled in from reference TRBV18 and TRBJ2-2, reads NAGVMQNPRHLVRRRGQEARLRCSPMKGHSHVYWYRQLPEEGLKFMVYLQKENIIDESGMPKERFSAEFPKEGPSILRIQQVVRGDSAAYFCASSPPTGGNTGELFFGEGSRLTVL.

The CDR3 nucleotides are TGTGCCAGCAGTGAGGCCGTGGTTCAGGGGGCGCGGGAGCAGTACTTC. Translating gives CASSEAVVQGAREQYF. The genes are TRBV6-4 and TRBJ2-7; 8 bases fit TRBD1. The CDR3 is 16 residues long. CDR1 and CDR2 from the germline V gene are MRHNA and SNTAGT. V lost 3 bases, J lost 7 bases, and 14 bases stayed unmatched.

CDR3 sequence (DNA): TGTGCCAGCAGCTTAGTATGGATGGACAGGGGGCGAGGGGGCGAGCAGTACTTC. Translation gives CASSLVWMDRGRGGEQYF. The chain links TRBV7-2 to TRBJ2-7; 11 positions match TRBD1. Germline CDR1 is SGHTA and CDR2 is FQGNSA. V lost 1 base to trimming and J lost 6 bases; unmatched junction nucleotides: 14. The CDR3 totals 18 residues.

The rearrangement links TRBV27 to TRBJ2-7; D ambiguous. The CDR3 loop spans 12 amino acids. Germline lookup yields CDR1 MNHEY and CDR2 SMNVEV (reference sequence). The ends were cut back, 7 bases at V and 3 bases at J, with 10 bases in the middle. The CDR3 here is CASIGSFYEQYF. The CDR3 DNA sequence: TGTGCCAGCATCGGGTCCTTCTACGAGCAGTACTTC.

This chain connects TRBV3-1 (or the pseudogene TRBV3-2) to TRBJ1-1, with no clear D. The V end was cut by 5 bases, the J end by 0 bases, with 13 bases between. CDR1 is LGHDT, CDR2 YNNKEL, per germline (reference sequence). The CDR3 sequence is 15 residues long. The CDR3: CASSSTGNMNTEAFF. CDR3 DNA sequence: TGTGCCAGCAGCTCAACGGGGAATATGAACACTGAAGCTTTCTTT.

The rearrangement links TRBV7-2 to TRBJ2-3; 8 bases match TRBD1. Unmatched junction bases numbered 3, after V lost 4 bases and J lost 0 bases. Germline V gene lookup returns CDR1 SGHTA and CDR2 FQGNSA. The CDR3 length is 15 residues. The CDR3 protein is CASSSGQGSTDTQYF. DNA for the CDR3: TGTGCCAGCAGCTCAGGACAGGGTAGCACAGATACGCAGTATTTT.

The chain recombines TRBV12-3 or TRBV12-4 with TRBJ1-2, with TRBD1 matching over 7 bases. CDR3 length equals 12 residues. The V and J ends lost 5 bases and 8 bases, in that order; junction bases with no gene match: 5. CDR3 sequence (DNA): TGTGCCAGCAGTCAGGGGGATCCCGGCTACACCTTC. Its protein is CASSQGDPGYTF.

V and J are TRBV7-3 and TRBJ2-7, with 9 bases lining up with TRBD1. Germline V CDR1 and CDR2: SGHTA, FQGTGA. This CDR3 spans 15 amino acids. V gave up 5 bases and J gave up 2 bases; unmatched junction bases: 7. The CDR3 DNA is TGTGCCAGCAGCCCGACCGGGACAGGGACCTACGAGCAGTACTTC. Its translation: CASSPTGTGTYEQYF.

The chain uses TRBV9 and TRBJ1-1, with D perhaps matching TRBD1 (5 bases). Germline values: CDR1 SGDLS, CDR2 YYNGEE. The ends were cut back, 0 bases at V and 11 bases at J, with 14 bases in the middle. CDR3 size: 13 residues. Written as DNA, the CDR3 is TGTGCCAGCAGCGTAGATCCTCAGGGCTACGCTTTCTTT. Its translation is CASSVDPQGYAFF.

This chain's CDR3 is CASSLGGRVVV. CDR3 sequence (DNA): TGTGCCAGCAGCTTAGGCGGCAGGGTGGTTGTC. The chain combines TRBV11-2 with TRBJ2-7; D is possibly TRBD1 (5 bases). Germline V lookup: CDR1 SGHAT, CDR2 FQNNGV. The CDR3 consists of 11 residues.

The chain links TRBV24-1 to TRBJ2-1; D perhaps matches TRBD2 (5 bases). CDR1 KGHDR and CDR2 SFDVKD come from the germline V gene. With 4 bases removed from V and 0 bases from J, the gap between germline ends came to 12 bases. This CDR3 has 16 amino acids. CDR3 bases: TGTGCCACCAGTGAACGGACGGGAAGCTCCTACAATGAGCAGTTCTTC. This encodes CATSERTGSSYNEQFF.

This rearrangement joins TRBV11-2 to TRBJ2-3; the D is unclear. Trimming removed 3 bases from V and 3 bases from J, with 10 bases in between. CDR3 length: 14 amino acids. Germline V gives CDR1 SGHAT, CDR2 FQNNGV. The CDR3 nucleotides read TGTGCCAGCAGCTTGAATTTAGCTACAGATACGCAGTATTTT. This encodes CASSLNLATDTQYF.

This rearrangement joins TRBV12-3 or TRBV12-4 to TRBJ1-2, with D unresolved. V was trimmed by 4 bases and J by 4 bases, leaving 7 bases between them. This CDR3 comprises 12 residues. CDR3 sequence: CASSSDTYGYTF. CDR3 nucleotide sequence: TGTGCCAGCAGTTCCGACACCTATGGCTACACCTTC.

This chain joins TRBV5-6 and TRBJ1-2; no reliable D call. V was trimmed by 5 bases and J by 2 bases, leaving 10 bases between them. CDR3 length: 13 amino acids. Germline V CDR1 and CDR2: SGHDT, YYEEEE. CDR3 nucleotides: TGTGCCAGCAGTCCCAGGCAGAACTATGGCTACACCTTC. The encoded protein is CASSPRQNYGYTF.